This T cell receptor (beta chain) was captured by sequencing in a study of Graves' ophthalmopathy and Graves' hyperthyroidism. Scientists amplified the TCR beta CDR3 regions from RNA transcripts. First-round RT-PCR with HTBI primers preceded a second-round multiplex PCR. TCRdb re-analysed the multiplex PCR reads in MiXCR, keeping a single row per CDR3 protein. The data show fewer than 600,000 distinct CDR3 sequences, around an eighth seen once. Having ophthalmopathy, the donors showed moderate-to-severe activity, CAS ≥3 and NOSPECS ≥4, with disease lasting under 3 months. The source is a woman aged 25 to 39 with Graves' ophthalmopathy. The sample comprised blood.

CDR3 protein: CASSLTGLADYEQYF. The CDR3 DNA reads TGTGCCAGCAGCTTAACTGGACTAGCGGATTACGAGCAGTACTTC. This chain connects TRBV7-3 to TRBJ2-7; 10 bases fit TRBD2. From germline, CDR1 is SGHTA and CDR2 FQGTGA. The CDR3 length is 15 residues. J was trimmed by 4 bases and V by 0 bases; bases with no gene match: 3.